The T cell receptor (beta chain) under discussion was sequenced for a study of cytomegalovirus exposure and HLA in healthy donors. Study-level findings and limits: Analysis performed later found roughly 17,000 TCR beta sequences associated with HLA alleles at 0.05 false discovery rate. Common viral pathogens were later found to be apparently linked to several of the most significant clusters. In all likelihood, a cluster of highly shared sequence variants was a sequencing artifact. The later analysis indicated that the majority of CMV-associated TCR beta chains appeared HLA-restricted.

With 6 bases clipped from V and 5 bases from J, the junction kept 4 bases outside the gene matches. Germline CDR1 and CDR2: MNHEY and SVGAGI. The CDR3 runs to 13 residues. With regard to this clone: Its cognate antigen is unknown.

The PCR used 60 Vbeta and 13 Jbeta primers. Using immunoSEQ multiplex PCR, the repertoire was profiled, and TCRdb retains in-frame clones only, with some absent. The repertoire includes around 130,000 clones, about 75% of them detected once, and just under 3% sits in the top ten. This sequence joins TRBV6-5 and TRBJ2-5, with TRBD1 matching over 9 bases. The source is a woman aged 40 to 50 in good health and CMV-seropositive. The specimen was PBMCs. DNA for the CDR3: TGTGCCAGCAGACAGGGGGCGGGTGAGACCCAGTACTTC. It translates to CASRQGAGETQYF.